This T cell receptor beta chain derives from a study of T cells in localized non-small cell lung cancer. Broader study findings: Median around 56 top-100 tumor clones were shared with paired adjacent lung. Adjacent uninvolved lung had the highest clonality, suggesting focused antigen responses.

Clones were read by immunoSEQ multiplex PCR, and TCRdb kept only the in-frame ones, dropping some. In the table there are 75,000 to 90,000 clones, roughly 86% of which are singletons. The length of the CDR3 is 15 residues. Per germline, CDR1 SGHTA and CDR2 FQGTGA. The V end lost 1 base, the J end lost 3 bases, and 13 bases lay between the germline ends. With respect to this clone: Its antigen is unidentified.

The chain combines TRBV7-3 with TRBJ2-7; D ambiguous. The receptor was derived from a man aged 40-75 years with stage I lung adenocarcinoma. Here the sequenced sample was peripheral blood, taken before any cancer treatment. CDR3 coding DNA: TGTGCCAGCAGCTTAATGGGTGGTAGTAGCTACGAGCAGTACTTC. Protein sequence: CASSLMGGSSYEQYF. Based on the CDR3 plus reference TRBV7-3 and TRBJ2-7, the full variable domain is GAGVSQTPSNKVTEKGKYVELRCDPISGHTALYWYRQSLGQGPEFLIYFQGTGAADDSGLPNDRFFAVRPEGSVSTLKIQRTERGDSAVYLCASSLMGGSSYEQYFGPGTRLTVT.